The text below deals with one TCR beta chain. This record comes from a study of blood T cell repertoires in COVID-19. Whole-study context: The analysed material was cDNA or gDNA that came from T cells, B-cell-depleted T cells, or PBMCs.

Germline V gives CDR1 SGHNT, CDR2 YYREEE (reference sequence). The junction had 2 bases not matched to a gene; V was cut back by 6 bases and J by 1 base. This CDR3 contains 13 residues. Original analysis: Nucleated cell number was recorded as an estimate derived from reference gene primer amplification. Profiling relied on immunoSEQ multiplex PCR, and the TCRdb table lists in-frame clones only, not all of them. That table is the source of V, J and clone size, and D and trimming were worked out from the DNA. Of 210,000 or so clones listed, around nine tenths were seen once; the top ten hold around 1.4%.

The chain joins TRBV5-4 to TRBJ1-1, with 8 positions matching TRBD1. This clonotype originated in a man aged 18 to 35 with active or convalescent COVID-19. The material sequenced was peripheral blood. The CDR3 coding sequence is TGTGCCAGCACAGGGGGCGGGAACACTGAAGCTTTCTTT. Translation gives CASTGGGNTEAFF. The variable domain in full, completed from reference TRBV5-4 and TRBJ1-1, reads ETGVTQSPTHLIKTRGQQVTLRCSSQSGHNTVSWYQQALGQGPQFIFQYYREEENGRGNFPPRFSGLQFPNYSSELNVNALELDDSALYLCASTGGGNTEAFFGQGTRLTVV.